Included here is one TCR beta chain sequence, with context. No antigen is known for it. By way of CD45RO/CCR7/CD25/CD127/CD95/CD27, the CD4+ regulatory, stem cell-like memory, central memory and naive cells were sorted. The record originates from a study of beta chain features in type 1 diabetes. In the study overall: Patients were similar to healthy donors in age and gender (as well as in cell yields). Study findings and constraints: A moderate, significant TCRB CDR3 shortening appeared in type 1 diabetes across four CD4+ subsets.

Every isolated RNA sample was fully reverse transcribed, so sequencing captured expressed TCRB transcripts. Profiling relied on immunoSEQ multiplex PCR, and the TCRdb table lists in-frame clones only, not all of them. This sample has some 350,000 clones, with 8.5% to 10% found just once. Germline CDR1 reads SEHNR; CDR2 reads FQNEAQ (reference sequence). The V and J ends lost 8 bases and 7 bases respectively, with 18 bases between them. The CDR3 is made up of 14 amino acids. The source is a man aged 25 to 45 with type 1 diabetes. The sample was central memory CD4+ T cells from blood. This chain connects TRBV7-9 to TRBJ2-1; TRBD2 might be the D (6 bases). This chain's CDR3 is CASRRGGDHNEQFF. CDR3 nucleotides: TGTGCCAGCCGACGGGGCGGGGACCATAATGAGCAGTTCTTC. Full variable domain (missing parts from reference TRBV7-9 and TRBJ2-1): DTGVSQNPRHKITKRGQNVTFRCDPISEHNRLYWYRQTLGQGPEFLTYFQNEAQLEKSRLLSDRFSAERPKGSFSTLEIQRTEQGDSAMYLCASRRGGDHNEQFFGPGTRLTVL.